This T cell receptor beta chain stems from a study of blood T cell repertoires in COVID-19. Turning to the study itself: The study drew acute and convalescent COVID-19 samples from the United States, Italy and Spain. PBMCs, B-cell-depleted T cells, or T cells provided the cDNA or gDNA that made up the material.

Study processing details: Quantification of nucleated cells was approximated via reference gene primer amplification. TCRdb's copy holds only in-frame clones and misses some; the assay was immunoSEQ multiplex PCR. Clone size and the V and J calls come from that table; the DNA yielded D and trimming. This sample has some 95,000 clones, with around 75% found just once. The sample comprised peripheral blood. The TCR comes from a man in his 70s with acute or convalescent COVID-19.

DNA of the CDR3: TGTGCCAGCAGCGTAGATCAGGGGACGGGCACTGAAGCTTTCTTT. It translates to CASSVDQGTGTEAFF. V is TRBV9 and J is TRBJ1-1; TRBD1 is a possible D gene (6 bases). CDR3 size: 15 residues. Deletions cut 0 bases from V and 4 bases from J, with 13 bases between. CDR1 and CDR2 (germline): SGDLS, YYNGEE.